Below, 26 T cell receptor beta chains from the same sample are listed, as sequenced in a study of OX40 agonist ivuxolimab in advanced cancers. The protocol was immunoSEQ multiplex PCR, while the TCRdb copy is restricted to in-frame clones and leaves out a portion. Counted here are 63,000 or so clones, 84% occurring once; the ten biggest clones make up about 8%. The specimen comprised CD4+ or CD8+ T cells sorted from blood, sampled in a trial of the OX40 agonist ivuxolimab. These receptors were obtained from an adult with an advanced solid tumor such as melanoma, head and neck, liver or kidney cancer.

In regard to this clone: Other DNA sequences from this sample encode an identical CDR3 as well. The CDR3: CASSAGQGILGGYTF. CDR3 coding DNA: TGTGCCAGTAGTGCCGGACAGGGGATCCTGGGCGGCTACACCTTC. The V gene is TRBV19, the J gene TRBJ1-2; 9 nucleotides align to TRBD1. Trimming removed 5 bases from V and 8 bases from J; junction bases left unmatched: 12. The CDR3 runs to 15 residues. CDR1 LNHDA and CDR2 SQIVND come from the germline V gene (reference sequence).

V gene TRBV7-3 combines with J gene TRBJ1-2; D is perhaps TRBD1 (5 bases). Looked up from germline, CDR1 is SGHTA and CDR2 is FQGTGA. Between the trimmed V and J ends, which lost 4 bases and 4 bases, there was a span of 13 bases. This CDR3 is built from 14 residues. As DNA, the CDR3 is TGTGCCAGCAGCTCAGGGCAGCTCTCCTATGGCTACACCTTC. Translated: CASSSGQLSYGYTF.

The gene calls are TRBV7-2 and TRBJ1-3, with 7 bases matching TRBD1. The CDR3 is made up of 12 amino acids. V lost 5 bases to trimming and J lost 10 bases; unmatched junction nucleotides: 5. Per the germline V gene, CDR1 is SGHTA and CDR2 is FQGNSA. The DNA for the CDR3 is TGTGCCAGCAGCGAGGACAGGAGGACCATATATTTT. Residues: CASSEDRRTIYF.

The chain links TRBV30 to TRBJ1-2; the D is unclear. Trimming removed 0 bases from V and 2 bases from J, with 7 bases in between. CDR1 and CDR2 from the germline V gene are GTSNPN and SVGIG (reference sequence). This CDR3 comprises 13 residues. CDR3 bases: TGTGCCTGGAGTGTACGAAGCAACTATGGCTACACCTTC. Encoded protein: CAWSVRSNYGYTF.

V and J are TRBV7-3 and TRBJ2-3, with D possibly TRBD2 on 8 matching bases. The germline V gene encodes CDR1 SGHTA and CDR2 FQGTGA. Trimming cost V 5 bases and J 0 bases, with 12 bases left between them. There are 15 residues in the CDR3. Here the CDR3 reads CASSIAGQSTDTQYF. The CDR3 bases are TGTGCCAGCAGCATAGCGGGACAGAGCACAGATACGCAGTATTTT.

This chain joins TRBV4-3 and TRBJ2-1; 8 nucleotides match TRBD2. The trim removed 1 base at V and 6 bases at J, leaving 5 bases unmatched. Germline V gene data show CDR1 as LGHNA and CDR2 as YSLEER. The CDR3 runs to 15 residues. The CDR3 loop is CASSQVAGGPNEQFF. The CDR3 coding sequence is TGCGCCAGCAGCCAAGTCGCGGGAGGACCCAATGAGCAGTTCTTC.

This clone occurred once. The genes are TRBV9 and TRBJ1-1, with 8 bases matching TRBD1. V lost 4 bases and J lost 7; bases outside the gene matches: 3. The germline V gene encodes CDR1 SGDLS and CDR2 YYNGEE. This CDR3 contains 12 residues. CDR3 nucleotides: TGTGCCAGCAGCCCCGGACAGGGTGAAGCTTTCTTT. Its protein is CASSPGQGEAFF.

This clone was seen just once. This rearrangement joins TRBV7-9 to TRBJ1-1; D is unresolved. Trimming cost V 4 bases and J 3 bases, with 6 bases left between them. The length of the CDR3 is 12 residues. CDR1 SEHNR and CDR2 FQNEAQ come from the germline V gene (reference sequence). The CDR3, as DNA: TGTGCCAGCAGCTCCATGGACACTGAAGCTTTCTTT. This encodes CASSSMDTEAFF.

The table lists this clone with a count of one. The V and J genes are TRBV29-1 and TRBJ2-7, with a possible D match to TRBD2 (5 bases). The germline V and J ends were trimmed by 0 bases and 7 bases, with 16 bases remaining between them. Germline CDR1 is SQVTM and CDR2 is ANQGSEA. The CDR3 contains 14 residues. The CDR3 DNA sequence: TGCAGCGTTGAAGAAGGTGGCACCGGAGGTGAGCAGTACTTC. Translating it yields CSVEEGGTGGEQYF.

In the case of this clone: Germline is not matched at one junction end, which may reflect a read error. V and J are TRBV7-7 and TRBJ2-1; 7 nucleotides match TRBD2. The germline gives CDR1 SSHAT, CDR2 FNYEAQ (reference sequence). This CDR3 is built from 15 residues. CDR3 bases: TGTGCTAGCAGCTTAGGGCAGCGGGGATACAATGAGCAGTTCTTC. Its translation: CASSLGQRGYNEQFF.

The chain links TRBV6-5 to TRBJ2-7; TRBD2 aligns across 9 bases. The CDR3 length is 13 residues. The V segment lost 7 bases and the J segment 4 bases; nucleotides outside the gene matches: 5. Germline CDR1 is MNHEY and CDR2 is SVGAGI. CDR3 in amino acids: CASTPTSGYEQYF. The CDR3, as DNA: TGTGCCAGCACCCCGACTAGCGGTTACGAGCAGTACTTC.

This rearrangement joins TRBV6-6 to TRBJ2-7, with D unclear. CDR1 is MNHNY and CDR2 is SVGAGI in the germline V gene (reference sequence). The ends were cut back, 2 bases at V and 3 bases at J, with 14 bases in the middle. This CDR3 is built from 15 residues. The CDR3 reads CASSYAAGTSYEQYF. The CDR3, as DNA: TGTGCCAGCAGTTACGCGGCCGGAACCAGCTACGAGCAGTACTTC.

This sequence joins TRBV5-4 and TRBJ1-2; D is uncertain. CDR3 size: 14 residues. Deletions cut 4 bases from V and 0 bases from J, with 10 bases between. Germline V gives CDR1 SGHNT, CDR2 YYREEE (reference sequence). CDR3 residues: CASSAIRSNYGYTF. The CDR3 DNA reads TGTGCCAGCAGCGCCATCAGGTCTAACTATGGCTACACCTTC.

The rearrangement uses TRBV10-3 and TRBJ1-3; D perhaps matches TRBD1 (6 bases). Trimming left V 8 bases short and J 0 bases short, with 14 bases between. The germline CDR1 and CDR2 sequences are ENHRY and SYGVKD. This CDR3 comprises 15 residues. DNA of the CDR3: TGTGCCATCGGTGGGTCGGACAGCTCTGGAAACACCATATATTTT. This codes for CAIGGSDSSGNTIYF.

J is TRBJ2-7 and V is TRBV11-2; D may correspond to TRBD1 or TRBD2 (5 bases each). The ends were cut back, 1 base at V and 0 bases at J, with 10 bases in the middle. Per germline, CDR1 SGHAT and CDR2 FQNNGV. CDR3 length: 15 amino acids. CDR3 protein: CASSLGGGVSYEQYF. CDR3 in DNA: TGTGCCAGCAGCTTAGGTGGGGGAGTCTCCTACGAGCAGTACTTC.

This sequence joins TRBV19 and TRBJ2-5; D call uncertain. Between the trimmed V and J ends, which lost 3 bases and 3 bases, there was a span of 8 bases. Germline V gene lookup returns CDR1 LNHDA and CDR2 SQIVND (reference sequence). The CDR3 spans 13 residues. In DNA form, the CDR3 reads TGTGCCAGTAGTATCGGTACTAAAGAGACCCAGTACTTC. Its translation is CASSIGTKETQYF.

The CDR3 region has the DNA TGTGCCAGCAGCTCTGCGGGACAGGGTTTCGATGAGCAGTTCTTC. Protein sequence: CASSSAGQGFDEQFF. The chain recombines TRBV5-4 with TRBJ2-1, with 9 bases aligning to TRBD1. Per the germline V gene, CDR1 is SGHNT and CDR2 is YYREEE (reference sequence). V was pared by 3 bases and J by 8 bases, with 9 bases of the junction left unmatched. The CDR3 runs 15 residues.

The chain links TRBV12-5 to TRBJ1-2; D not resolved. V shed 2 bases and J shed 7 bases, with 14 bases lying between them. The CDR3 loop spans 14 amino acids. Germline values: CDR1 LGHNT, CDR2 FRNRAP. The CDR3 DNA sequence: TGTGCTAGTGGTTTGCCAGAAGGGAGTGGTGGCTACACCTTC. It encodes CASGLPEGSGGYTF.

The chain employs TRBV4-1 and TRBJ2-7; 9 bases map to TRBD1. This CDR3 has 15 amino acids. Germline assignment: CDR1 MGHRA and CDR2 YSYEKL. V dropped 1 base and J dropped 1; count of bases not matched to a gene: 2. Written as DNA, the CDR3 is TGCGCCAGCAGCCAAGCTGGACAGGGGTCCTACGAGCAGTACTTC. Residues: CASSQAGQGSYEQYF.

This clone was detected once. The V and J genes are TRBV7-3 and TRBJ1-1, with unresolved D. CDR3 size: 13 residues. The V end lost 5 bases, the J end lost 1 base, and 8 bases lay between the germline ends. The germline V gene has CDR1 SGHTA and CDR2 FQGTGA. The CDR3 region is CASSQSGNTEAFF. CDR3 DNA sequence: TGTGCCAGCAGCCAAAGTGGGAACACTGAAGCTTTCTTT.

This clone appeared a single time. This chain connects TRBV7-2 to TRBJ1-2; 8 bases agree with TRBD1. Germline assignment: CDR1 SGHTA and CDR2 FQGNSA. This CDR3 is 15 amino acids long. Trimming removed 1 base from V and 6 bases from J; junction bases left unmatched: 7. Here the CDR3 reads CASSLVGMTGDGYTF. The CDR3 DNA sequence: TGTGCCAGCAGCTTAGTTGGCATGACAGGGGATGGCTACACCTTC. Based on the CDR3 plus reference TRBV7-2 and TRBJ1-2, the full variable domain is GAGVSQSPSNKVTEKGKDVELRCDPISGHTALYWYRQSLGQGLEFLIYFQGNSAPDKSGLPSDRFSAERTGGSVSTLTIQRTQQEDSAVYLCASSLVGMTGDGYTFGSGTRLTVV.

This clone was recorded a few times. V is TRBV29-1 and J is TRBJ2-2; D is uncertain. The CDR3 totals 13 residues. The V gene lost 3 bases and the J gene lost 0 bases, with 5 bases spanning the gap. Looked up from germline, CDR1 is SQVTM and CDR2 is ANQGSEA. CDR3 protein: CSVDSPNTGELFF. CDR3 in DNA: TGCAGCGTTGATAGTCCGAACACCGGGGAGCTGTTTTTT.

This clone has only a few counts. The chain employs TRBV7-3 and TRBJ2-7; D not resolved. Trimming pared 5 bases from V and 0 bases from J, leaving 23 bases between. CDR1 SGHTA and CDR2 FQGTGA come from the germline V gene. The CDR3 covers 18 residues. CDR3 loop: CASSNPRFMAPSSYEQYF. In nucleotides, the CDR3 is TGTGCCAGCAGCAATCCTAGGTTTATGGCACCGAGCTCCTACGAGCAGTACTTC. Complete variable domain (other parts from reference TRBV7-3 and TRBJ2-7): GAGVSQTPSNKVTEKGKYVELRCDPISGHTALYWYRQSLGQGPEFLIYFQGTGAADDSGLPNDRFFAVRPEGSVSTLKIQRTERGDSAVYLCASSNPRFMAPSSYEQYFGPGTRLTVT.

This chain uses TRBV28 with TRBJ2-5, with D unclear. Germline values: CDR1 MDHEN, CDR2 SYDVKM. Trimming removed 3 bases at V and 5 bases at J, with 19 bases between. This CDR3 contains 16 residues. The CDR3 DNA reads TGTGCCAGCAGTTTGTGGCTCGCCCTAAGAGGCGAGACCCAGTACTTC. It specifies CASSLWLALRGETQYF.

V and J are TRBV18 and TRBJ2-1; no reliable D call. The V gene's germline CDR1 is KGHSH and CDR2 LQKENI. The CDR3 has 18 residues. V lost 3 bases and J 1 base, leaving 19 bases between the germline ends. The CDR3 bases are TGTGCCAGCTCACCCTCCAATTACCCTGTAAGGTCCTACAATGAGCAGTTCTTC. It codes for CASSPSNYPVRSYNEQFF.

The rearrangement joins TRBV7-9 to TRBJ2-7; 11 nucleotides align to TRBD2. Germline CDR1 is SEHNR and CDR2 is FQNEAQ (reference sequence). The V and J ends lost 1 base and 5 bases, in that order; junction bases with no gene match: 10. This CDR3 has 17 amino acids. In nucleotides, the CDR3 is TGTGCCAGCAGCTTAGTGGCCGGGACTAGCGGTAGGAACGAGCAGTACTTC. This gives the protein CASSLVAGTSGRNEQYF. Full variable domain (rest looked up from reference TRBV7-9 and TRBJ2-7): DTGVSQNPRHKITKRGQNVTFRCDPISEHNRLYWYRQTLGQGPEFLTYFQNEAQLEKSRLLSDRFSAERPKGSFSTLEIQRTEQGDSAMYLCASSLVAGTSGRNEQYFGPGTRLTVT.